Below, 17 T cell receptor beta chains from the same sample are listed, as sequenced in a study of blood T cell repertoires in COVID-19. TCRdb's copy holds only in-frame clones and misses some; the assay was immunoSEQ multiplex PCR. The sample consists of about 180,000 clones, around 80% of them appearing once. The specimen was peripheral blood. The receptor set was obtained from a woman older than 75 with COVID-19, enrolled during active disease.

The gene calls are TRBV3-1 (or the pseudogene TRBV3-2) and TRBJ2-7; TRBD2 might be the D (6 bases). Per the germline V gene, CDR1 is LGHDT and CDR2 is YNNKEL (reference sequence). V lost 1 base to trimming and J lost 6 bases, with 13 bases between them. The CDR3 is made up of 14 amino acids. The CDR3 DNA sequence: TGTGCCAGCAGCCAAGTACGGGGGAGAGGCGAGCAGTACTTC. Encoded protein: CASSQVRGRGEQYF.

This rearrangement joins TRBV5-1 to TRBJ1-6; TRBD1 is a possible D gene (5 bases). V dropped 5 bases and J dropped 7 bases, with 10 bases sitting between them. The germline gives CDR1 SGHRS, CDR2 YFSETQ. The CDR3 has 13 residues. The CDR3 region is CASSGGDNSPLHF. The CDR3 DNA follows: TGCGCCAGCAGTGGAGGGGACAATTCACCCCTCCACTTT. The full variable domain, in which reference TRBV5-1 and TRBJ1-6 provide the parts outside the CDR3, is KAGVTQTPRYLIKTRGQQVTLSCSPISGHRSVSWYQQTPGQGLQFLFEYFSETQRNKGNFPGRFSGRQFSNSRSEMNVSTLELGDSALYLCASSGGDNSPLHFGNGTRLTVT.

The chain links TRBV24-1 to TRBJ2-5, with TRBD1 matching 8 bases. V lost 4 bases and J lost 2; bases outside the gene matches: 8. Germline-derived CDR1 and CDR2 are KGHDR and SFDVKD. The CDR3 sequence is 16 residues long. The CDR3 bases are TGTGCCACCAGTGAGCGAGACAGGGGTCAACAAGAGACCCAGTACTTC. This gives the protein CATSERDRGQQETQYF.

The V gene is TRBV3-1 (or the pseudogene TRBV3-2), the J gene TRBJ2-3, with 7 bases fitting TRBD1. Germline values: CDR1 LGHDT, CDR2 YNNKEL (reference sequence). CDR3 size: 16 residues. V trimming: 4 bases; J trimming: 6 bases; junction bases outside the gene matches: 13. CDR3 sequence: CASSRNDRAEYDTQYF. CDR3 nucleotides: TGTGCCAGCAGCCGCAATGACAGGGCGGAGTATGATACGCAGTATTTT.

This sequence joins TRBV19 and TRBJ2-3; 7 bases align to TRBD1. The germline V gene has CDR1 LNHDA and CDR2 SQIVND (reference sequence). V was pared by 4 bases and J by 4 bases, with 5 bases of the junction left unmatched. This CDR3 region has 14 residues. The CDR3 sequence is CASSRQGPSDTQYF. Here the CDR3 DNA reads TGTGCCAGTAGTAGACAGGGACCCTCAGATACGCAGTATTTT. The full variable domain, in which reference TRBV19 and TRBJ2-3 provide the parts outside the CDR3, is DGGITQSPKYLFRKEGQNVTLSCEQNLNHDAMYWYRQDPGQGLRLIYYSQIVNDFQKGDIAEGYSVSREKKESFPLTVTSAQKNPTAFYLCASSRQGPSDTQYFGPGTRLTVL.

This sequence joins TRBV28 and TRBJ2-1, with D tentatively TRBD1 (6 bases). Trimming stripped 5 bases from V and 2 bases from J, with 13 bases between. The CDR3 runs to 15 residues. Germline V gene sequence: CDR1 MDHEN, CDR2 SYDVKM. The CDR3 sequence: CASSILGTTYNEQFF. CDR3 nucleotide sequence: TGTGCCAGCAGTATCCTCGGGACAACCTACAATGAGCAGTTCTTC. Full variable domain (outside the CDR3, taken from reference TRBV28 and TRBJ2-1): DVKVTQSSRYLVKRTGEKVFLECVQDMDHENMFWYRQDPGLGLRLIYFSYDVKMKEKGDIPEGYSVSREKKERFSLILESASTNQTSMYLCASSILGTTYNEQFFGPGTRLTVL.

The chain combines TRBV4-1 with TRBJ1-2, with D perhaps TRBD1 (5 bases). This CDR3 has 16 residues. Germline CDR1 MGHRA, CDR2 YSYEKL. V was clipped by 4 bases and J by 0 bases, with 15 bases between them. CDR3 sequence: CASSPTRDRANYGYTF. CDR3 bases: TGCGCCAGCAGCCCCACCCGCGACAGAGCTAACTATGGCTACACCTTC.

The chain recombines TRBV7-2 with TRBJ2-1; 16 nucleotides agree with TRBD2. V was pared by 5 bases and J by 7 bases, with 2 bases of the junction left unmatched. Per the germline V gene, CDR1 is SGHTA and CDR2 is FQGNSA. CDR3 length equals 15 residues. Written as DNA, the CDR3 is TGTGCCAGCAGCCCGGGACTAGCGGGAGGGAATGAGCAGTTCTTC. The encoded protein is CASSPGLAGGNEQFF.

The chain employs TRBV3-1 (or the pseudogene TRBV3-2) and TRBJ2-4; 7 bases fit TRBD1. Trimming cost V 0 bases and J 7 bases; bases outside gene matches: 3. The CDR3 sequence is 14 residues long. The V gene's germline CDR1 is LGHDT and CDR2 YNNKEL (reference sequence). Here the CDR3 reads CASSQEDRWNIQYF. The CDR3 bases are TGTGCCAGCAGCCAAGAGGACAGGTGGAACATTCAGTACTTC.

The gene calls are TRBV19 and TRBJ2-7; 8 bases line up with TRBD1. Germline CDR1 LNHDA, CDR2 SQIVND (reference sequence). This CDR3 has 15 residues. The V segment lost 3 bases and the J segment 3 bases; nucleotides outside the gene matches: 7. CDR3 DNA: TGTGCCAGTAGTATTTTCGCAGGGGGCTTCTACGAGCAGTACTTC. Protein product: CASSIFAGGFYEQYF.

CDR3 amino acids: CASSSETGRNQPQHF. The CDR3 DNA is TGTGCCAGCTCATCCGAGACAGGGCGTAATCAGCCCCAGCATTTT. The chain joins TRBV18 to TRBJ1-5, with TRBD1 matching over 7 bases. V was clipped by 5 bases and J by 4 bases; unmatched bases: 8. The CDR3 covers 15 residues. Per the germline V gene, CDR1 is KGHSH and CDR2 is LQKENI.

The chain has TRBV19 and TRBJ2-1, with a tentative D call TRBD2 (7 bases). Between the trimmed V and J ends, which lost 5 bases and 8 bases, there was a span of 16 bases. Germline lookup yields CDR1 LNHDA and CDR2 SQIVND (reference sequence). The CDR3 is 14 residues long. CDR3 bases: TGTGCCAGTAGTTTGGAGGGGGGGCCTGATGAGCAGTTCTTC. It codes for CASSLEGGPDEQFF.

The chain links TRBV6-5 to TRBJ1-2; D call uncertain. Germline CDR1 and CDR2: MNHEY and SVGAGI. The CDR3 runs to 14 residues. Trimming stripped 7 bases from V and 6 bases from J, with 18 bases between. The CDR3 bases are TGTGCCAGCACTCCGTCGGGAGGGCCGAATGGCTACACCTTC. Protein sequence: CASTPSGGPNGYTF.

The V call is TRBV6-6, the J call TRBJ1-6; D is unresolved. The CDR3 contains 12 residues. V gave up 2 bases and J gave up 10 bases, with 6 bases separating them. Germline V gene data show CDR1 as MNHNY and CDR2 as SVGAGI (reference sequence). The CDR3 DNA is TGTGCCAGCAGTTACGAGAGGTCACCCCTCCACTTT. Amino acid sequence: CASSYERSPLHF.

In this sample, this clone turned up a few times. The J gene is TRBJ1-2, the V gene TRBV2, with a possible D match to TRBD1 (5 bases). The V end lost 1 base, the J end lost 4 bases, and 13 bases lay between the germline ends. Germline values: CDR1 SNHLY, CDR2 FYNNEI. The CDR3 is 15 residues long. The CDR3 loop is CASSEGQTRGYGYTF. In nucleotides, the CDR3 is TGTGCCAGCAGTGAAGGGCAGACTAGGGGCTATGGCTACACCTTC.

This clone was found a few times. The rearrangement links TRBV5-4 to TRBJ1-1; 9 bases agree with TRBD1. The CDR3 length is 14 residues. Germline assignment: CDR1 SGHNT and CDR2 YYREEE (reference sequence). V dropped 4 bases and J dropped 1; count of bases not matched to a gene: 2. CDR3 in DNA: TGTGCCAGCAGCGCACAGGGGGCGAACACTGAAGCTTTCTTT. It yields the protein CASSAQGANTEAFF.

The chain has TRBV14 and TRBJ2-1, with 12 bases lining up with TRBD2. Germline loops: CDR1 SGHDN, CDR2 FVKESK. Losses at the gene ends were 2 bases for V and 15 bases for J; bases not matched to a gene: 5. CDR3 length: 13 amino acids. The CDR3 nucleotides read TGTGCCAGCAGCCAATCGACTAGCGGGGGTACGTTCTTC. Translated: CASSQSTSGGTFF.